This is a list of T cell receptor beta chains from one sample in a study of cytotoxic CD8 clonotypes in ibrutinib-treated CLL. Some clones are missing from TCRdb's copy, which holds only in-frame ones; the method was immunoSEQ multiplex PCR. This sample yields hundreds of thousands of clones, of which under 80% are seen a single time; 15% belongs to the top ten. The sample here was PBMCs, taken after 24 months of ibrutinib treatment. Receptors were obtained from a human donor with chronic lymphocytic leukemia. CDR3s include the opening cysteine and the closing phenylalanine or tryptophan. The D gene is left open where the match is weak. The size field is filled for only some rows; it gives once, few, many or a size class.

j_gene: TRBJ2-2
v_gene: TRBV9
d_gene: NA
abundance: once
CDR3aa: CASSFNWQSTGELFF
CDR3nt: TGTGCCAGCAGCTTCAACTGGCAAAGCACCGGGGAGCTGTTTTTT

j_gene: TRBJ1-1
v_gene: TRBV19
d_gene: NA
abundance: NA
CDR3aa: CASSVTGRGTEAFF
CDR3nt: TGTGCCAGTAGTGTCACGGGGCGCGGCACTGAAGCTTTCTTT

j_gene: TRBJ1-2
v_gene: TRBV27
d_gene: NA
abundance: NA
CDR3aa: CASSNGTLRGYTF
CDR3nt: TGTGCCAGCAGTAACGGGACATTGAGGGGCTACACCTTC

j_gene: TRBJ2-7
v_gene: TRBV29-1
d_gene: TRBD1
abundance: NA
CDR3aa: CSVRPTGVLLEQYF
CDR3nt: TGCAGCGTTAGGCCCACAGGGGTGTTACTCGAGCAGTACTTC

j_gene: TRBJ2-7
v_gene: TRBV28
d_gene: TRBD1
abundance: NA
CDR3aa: CASSFWTGQWQYF
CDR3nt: TGTGCCAGCAGTTTCTGGACAGGGCAGTGGCAGTACTTC

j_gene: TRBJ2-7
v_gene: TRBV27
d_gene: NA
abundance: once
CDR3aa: CASSLDPRTRGYEQYF
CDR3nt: TGTGCCAGCAGTTTAGACCCTAGGACCCGAGGGTACGAGCAGTACTTC

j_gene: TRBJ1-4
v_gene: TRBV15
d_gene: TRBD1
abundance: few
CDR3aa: CATSRDLTGEPFF
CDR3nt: TGTGCCACCAGCAGAGATTTAACAGGGGAACCGTTTTTT

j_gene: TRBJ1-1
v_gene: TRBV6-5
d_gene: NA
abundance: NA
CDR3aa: CASSQTGEAFF
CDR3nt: TGTGCCAGCAGCCAAACAGGGGAAGCTTTCTTT

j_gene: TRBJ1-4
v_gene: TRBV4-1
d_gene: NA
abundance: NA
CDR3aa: CASSQEDWGEKLFF
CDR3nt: TGCGCCAGCAGCCAAGAGGACTGGGGTGAAAAACTGTTTTTT

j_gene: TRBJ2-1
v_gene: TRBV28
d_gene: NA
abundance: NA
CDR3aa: CASSFILAKNEQFF
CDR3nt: TGTGCCAGCAGTTTCATTCTAGCGAAAAATGAGCAGTTCTTC

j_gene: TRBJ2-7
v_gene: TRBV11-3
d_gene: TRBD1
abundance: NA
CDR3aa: CASSSGQGDYEQYF
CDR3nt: TGTGCCAGCAGCTCAGGACAGGGGGACTACGAGCAGTACTTC

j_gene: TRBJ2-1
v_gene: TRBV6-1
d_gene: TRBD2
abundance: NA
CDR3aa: CAIAKRDGYNEQFF
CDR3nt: TGTGCCATCGCAAAGCGGGATGGGTACAATGAGCAGTTCTTC

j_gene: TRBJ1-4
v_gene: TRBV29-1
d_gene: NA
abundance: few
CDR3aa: CSVGLFGNEKLFF
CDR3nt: TGCAGCGTTGGTCTTTTCGGTAATGAAAAACTGTTTTTT

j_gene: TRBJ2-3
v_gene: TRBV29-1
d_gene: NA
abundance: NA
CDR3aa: CSVDLGLDTQYF
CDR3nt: TGCAGCGTTGACTTAGGGCTAGATACGCAGTATTTT

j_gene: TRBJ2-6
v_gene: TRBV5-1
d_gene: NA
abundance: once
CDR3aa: CASSLVPLSGANVLTF
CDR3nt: TGCGCCAGCAGCTTGGTCCCCCTCTCTGGGGCCAACGTCCTGACTTTC

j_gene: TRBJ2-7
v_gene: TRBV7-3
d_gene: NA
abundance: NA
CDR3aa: CASSSAPGVYEQYF
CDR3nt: TGTGCCAGCAGCAGCGCGCCAGGGGTCTACGAGCAGTACTTC

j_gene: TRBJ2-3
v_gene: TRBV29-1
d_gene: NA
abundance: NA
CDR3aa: CSALLDTQYF
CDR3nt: TGCAGCGCCCTTTTAGATACGCAGTATTTT

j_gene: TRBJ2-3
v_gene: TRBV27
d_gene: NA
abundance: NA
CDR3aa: CASRPTGAQAQYF
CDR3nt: TGTGCCAGCAGACCGACGGGGGCCCAGGCGCAGTATTTT

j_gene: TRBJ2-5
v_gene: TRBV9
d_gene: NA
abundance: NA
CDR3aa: CASGETQYF
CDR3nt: TGTGCCAGCGGGGAGACCCAGTACTTC

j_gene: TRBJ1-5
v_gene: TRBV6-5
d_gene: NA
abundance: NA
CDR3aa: CASSSRANQPQHF
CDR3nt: TGTGCCAGCAGTTCCCGCGCGAATCAGCCCCAGCATTTT

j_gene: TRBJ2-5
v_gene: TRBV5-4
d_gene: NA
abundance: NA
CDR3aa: CASSYDQRGETQYF
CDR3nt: TGTGCCAGCAGCTACGACCAGAGGGGGGAGACCCAGTACTTC

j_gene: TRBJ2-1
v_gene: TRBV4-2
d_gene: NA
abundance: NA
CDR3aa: CASSQEAFYNEQFF
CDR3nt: TGTGCCAGCAGCCAAGAAGCCTTCTACAATGAGCAGTTCTTC

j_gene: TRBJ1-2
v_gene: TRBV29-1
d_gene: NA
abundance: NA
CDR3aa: CSVDRVVDGYTF
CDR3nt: TGCAGCGTTGACAGGGTAGTGGATGGCTACACCTTC

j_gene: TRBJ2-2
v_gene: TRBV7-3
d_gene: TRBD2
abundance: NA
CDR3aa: CASSLFGGRARLGELFF
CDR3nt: TGTGCCAGCAGCTTATTTGGCGGGAGGGCCCGTCTCGGGGAGCTGTTTTTT

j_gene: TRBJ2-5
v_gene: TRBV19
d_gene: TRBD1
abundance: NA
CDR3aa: CASSMNPQGETQYF
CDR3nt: TGTGCCAGTAGTATGAATCCACAGGGGGAGACCCAGTACTTC

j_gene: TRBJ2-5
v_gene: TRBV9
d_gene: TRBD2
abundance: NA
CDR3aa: CASSVGVEASGQETQYF
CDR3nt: TGTGCCAGCAGCGTCGGTGTTGAGGCTAGCGGACAAGAGACCCAGTACTTC

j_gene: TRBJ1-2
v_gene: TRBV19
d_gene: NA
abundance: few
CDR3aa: CASSTPREGVNYGYTF
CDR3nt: TGTGCCAGTAGTACCCCCCGTGAAGGGGTTAACTATGGCTACACCTTC

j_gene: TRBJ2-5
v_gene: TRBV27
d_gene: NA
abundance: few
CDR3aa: CASRTVRVAQYF
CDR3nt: TGTGCCAGCAGGACGGTCCGTGTTGCCCAGTACTTC

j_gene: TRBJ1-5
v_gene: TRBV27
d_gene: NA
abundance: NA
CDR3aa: CASSLSRAGQPQHF
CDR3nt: TGTGCCAGCAGTTTATCGAGGGCGGGTCAGCCCCAGCATTTT